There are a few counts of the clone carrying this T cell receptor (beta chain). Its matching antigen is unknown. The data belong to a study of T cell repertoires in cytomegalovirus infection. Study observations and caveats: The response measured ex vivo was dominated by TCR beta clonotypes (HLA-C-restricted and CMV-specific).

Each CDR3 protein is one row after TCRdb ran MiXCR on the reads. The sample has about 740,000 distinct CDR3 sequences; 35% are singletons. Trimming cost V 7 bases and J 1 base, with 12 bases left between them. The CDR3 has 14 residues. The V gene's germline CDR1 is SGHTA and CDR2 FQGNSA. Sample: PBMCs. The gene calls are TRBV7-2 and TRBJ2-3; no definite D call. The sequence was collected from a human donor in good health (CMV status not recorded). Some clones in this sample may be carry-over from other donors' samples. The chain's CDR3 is CASTAAAGTDTQYF. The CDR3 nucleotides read TGTGCCAGCACCGCGGCCGCCGGCACAGATACGCAGTATTTT.